Sequencing of this TCR beta chain was carried out in a study of cytomegalovirus exposure and HLA in healthy donors. This clone has a handful of counts. The study ran its PCR with 60 Vbeta and 13 Jbeta primers. Clones were read by immunoSEQ multiplex PCR, and TCRdb kept only the in-frame ones, dropping some. The sample has some 120,000 clones, roughly 80% seen once. From germline, CDR1 is MDHEN and CDR2 SYDVKM. The CDR3 extends over 17 amino acids. V was pared by 6 bases and J by 0 bases, with 18 bases between. The sequence was obtained from a woman aged 40-49 years in good health and CMV-seropositive. The chain joins TRBV28 to TRBJ2-1, with a tentative D call TRBD2 (5 bases). The sample comprised PBMCs. The CDR3, as DNA: TGTGCCAGCAGCACCCTACGGGGTCTTAGCTCCTACAATGAGCAGTTCTTC. Its translation: CASSTLRGLSSYNEQFF.